The 28 T cell receptor beta chains reported below all come from one sample, sequenced in a study of T cells after yellow fever vaccination. TCRdb analysed the 5' RACE reads with MiXCR anew, one entry per CDR3 protein. Among around 340,000 distinct CDR3 sequences listed, 8.7% were seen once. This specimen consisted of PBMCs, obtained on the day of the first yellow fever vaccination. The receptors were gathered from a young man who received the YFV17D yellow fever vaccine.

This clonotype was recorded a few times. The V and J genes are TRBV5-1 and TRBJ1-4; tentatively, D is TRBD1 (5 bases). CDR3 length equals 15 residues. V dropped 3 bases and J dropped 4 bases, with 13 bases sitting between them. Germline loops: CDR1 SGHRS, CDR2 YFSETQ. CDR3 sequence: CASSWDPWNNEKLFF. The DNA of the CDR3 is TGCGCCAGCAGCTGGGACCCCTGGAATAATGAAAAACTGTTTTTT.

The chain couples TRBV30 to TRBJ2-1; TRBD1 matches 8 bases. Germline trimming cut 4 bases from V and 7 bases from J; bases unmatched to any gene: 6. This CDR3 contains 13 residues. Germline V gene sequence: CDR1 GTSNPN, CDR2 SVGIG (reference sequence). DNA for the CDR3: TGTGCCTGGACTCAGGGGGCAGGAAATGAGCAGTTCTTC. It codes for CAWTQGAGNEQFF.

There are a few counts of this clonotype. The genes are TRBV3-1 and TRBJ1-1; no reliable D call. The length of the CDR3 is 14 residues. CDR1 is LGHDT, CDR2 YNNKEL, per germline (reference sequence). V lost 0 bases and J 3 bases, leaving 8 bases between the germline ends. CDR3 protein: CASSQDFGDTEAFF. The DNA of the CDR3 is TGTGCCAGCAGCCAAGATTTCGGGGACACTGAAGCTTTCTTT. Full variable domain (rest looked up from reference TRBV3-1 and TRBJ1-1): DTAVSQTPKYLVTQMGNDKSIKCEQNLGHDTMYWYKQDSKKFLKIMFSYNNKELIINETVPNRFSPKSPDKAHLNLHINSLELGDSAVYFCASSQDFGDTEAFFGQGTRLTVV.

The chain is built from TRBV15 and TRBJ2-7; possible D gene TRBD2, 7 bases. The CDR3 has 15 amino acids. Trimming shortened V by 5 bases and J by 3 bases, and 17 bases separated the two germline ends. CDR1 and CDR2 (germline): LNHNV, YYDKDF (reference sequence). Here the CDR3 DNA reads TGTGCCACCAGCGGGGGGGCGATTCCCTACTACGAGCAGTACTTC. It codes for CATSGGAIPYYEQYF.

The chain combines TRBV7-2 with TRBJ2-7, with 8 bases matching TRBD1. J was trimmed by 6 bases and V by 5 bases; bases with no gene match: 9. This CDR3 has 14 amino acids. The germline V gene encodes CDR1 SGHTA and CDR2 FQGNSA. For the CDR3, the DNA is TGTGCCAGCAGCCGACGGGACAGGTTTCTCGAGCAGTACGTC. Encoded protein: CASSRRDRFLEQYV.

In this sample, this clonotype turned up many times. The V and J genes are TRBV20-1 and TRBJ2-3; TRBD2 aligns across 9 bases. The germline gives CDR1 DFQATT, CDR2 SNEGSKA (reference sequence). The J segment lost 0 bases and the V segment lost 1 base, leaving 2 bases of the junction unmatched. The CDR3 covers 15 residues. In DNA, the CDR3 is TGCAGTGCTAGAGTTAGCGGGGGCAGCACAGATACGCAGTATTTT. This codes for CSARVSGGSTDTQYF.

This clonotype was detected a few times. This chain uses TRBV4-1 with TRBJ2-1; D unclear. Trimming stripped 1 base from V and 1 base from J, with 11 bases between. This CDR3 comprises 16 residues. The germline V gene has CDR1 MGHRA and CDR2 YSYEKL. CDR3: CASSQVDLLSYNEQFF. In DNA form, the CDR3 reads TGCGCCAGCAGCCAAGTCGATCTTCTGTCCTACAATGAGCAGTTCTTC.

In this sample, this clonotype turned up a few times. V and J are TRBV20-1 and TRBJ1-2; weak D call: TRBD1 (6 bases). With 0 bases removed from V and 7 bases from J, the gap between germline ends came to 27 bases. Per germline, CDR1 DFQATT and CDR2 SNEGSKA (reference sequence). CDR3 length: 18 residues. DNA for the CDR3: TGCAGTGCTAGAGATCTTGGGGGCGGACGGTCCCGTGGGTTTGGCTACACCTTC. Residues: CSARDLGGGRSRGFGYTF.

On this clonotype itself: One end of the junction varies from germline; a read error may be responsible. The chain recombines TRBV20-1 with TRBJ2-3; 10 bases are a match to TRBD2. CDR3 size: 13 residues. CDR1 is DFQATT and CDR2 is SNEGSKA in the germline V gene (reference sequence). The CDR3: CSTSGENTDTQYF. Here the CDR3 DNA reads TGCAGTACTAGCGGGGAGAACACAGATACGCAGTATTTT.

This clonotype was detected only a few times. V is TRBV7-2 and J is TRBJ1-4; D call uncertain. The V end lost 10 bases, the J end lost 0 bases, and 12 bases lay between the germline ends. This CDR3 comprises 14 residues. Germline V lookup: CDR1 SGHTA, CDR2 FQGNSA. CDR3 coding DNA: TGTGCCACCTCGGTAGGAGCAACTAATGAAAAACTGTTTTTT. Amino acids: CATSVGATNEKLFF.

This clonotype was seen a few times. The V and J genes are TRBV4-1 and TRBJ2-1, with TRBD2 matching 8 bases. This CDR3 is built from 13 residues. Trimming removed 3 bases from V and 7 bases from J; junction bases left unmatched: 2. Germline CDR1 MGHRA, CDR2 YSYEKL. The CDR3 coding sequence is TGCGCCAGCAGCCAGGGACTAGTTAATGAGCAGTTCTTC. It specifies CASSQGLVNEQFF.

This clonotype has at least ten counts. The chain joins TRBV7-2 to TRBJ2-5; D tentatively fits TRBD1 or TRBD2 (6 bases each). This CDR3 comprises 14 residues. From germline, CDR1 is SGHTA and CDR2 FQGNSA. Trimming stripped 5 bases from V and 5 bases from J, with 15 bases between. For the CDR3, the DNA is TGTGCCAGCAGCCTCATGGGGGGCGAGGAGACCCAGTACTTC. Protein product: CASSLMGGEETQYF.

The J gene is TRBJ1-3, the V gene TRBV6-5; a possible D gene is TRBD1 (5 bases). CDR1 is MNHEY and CDR2 is SVGAGI in the germline V gene. This CDR3 spans 18 amino acids. Trimming removed 0 bases at V and 3 bases at J, with 18 bases between. The CDR3 nucleotides are TGTGCCAGCAGTTACTCGTCAGTCGGGGTAACAGGTGGAAACACCATATATTTT. Translated, it gives CASSYSSVGVTGGNTIYF.

This clonotype appeared a few times. The rearrangement joins TRBV7-9 to TRBJ2-3; a weak D match, TRBD1 (5 bases). There are 15 residues in the CDR3. Trimming left V 5 bases short and J 2 bases short, with 14 bases between. From germline, CDR1 is SEHNR and CDR2 FQNEAQ (reference sequence). The CDR3 sequence is CASSLGVVDTDTQYF. CDR3 sequence (DNA): TGTGCCAGCAGCCTAGGGGTCGTGGACACAGATACGCAGTATTTT.

The chain is built from TRBV5-1 and TRBJ2-5; 8 bases line up with TRBD1. V lost 4 bases to trimming and J lost 1 base; unmatched junction nucleotides: 12. CDR1 SGHRS and CDR2 YFSETQ come from the germline V gene. The CDR3 runs to 17 residues. CDR3: CASSRGQGLVGQETQYF. Here the CDR3 DNA reads TGCGCCAGCAGCAGAGGACAGGGATTGGTGGGCCAAGAGACCCAGTACTTC.

The chain has TRBV27 and TRBJ1-3; D is unresolved. V gave up 7 bases and J gave up 4 bases, with 11 bases separating them. This CDR3 is built from 13 residues. Germline V gene lookup returns CDR1 MNHEY and CDR2 SMNVEV (reference sequence). CDR3 residues: CASKGWRGNTIYF. The CDR3 coding sequence is TGTGCCAGCAAGGGATGGCGAGGAAACACCATATATTTT.

The table lists this clonotype with a few counts. The chain joins TRBV5-1 to TRBJ2-3; 7 nucleotides align to TRBD1. Trimming removed 3 bases from V and 3 bases from J; junction bases left unmatched: 7. This CDR3 comprises 15 residues. In germline, CDR1 is SGHRS, CDR2 YFSETQ. The CDR3 DNA reads as TGCGCCAGCAGCTCCGGTACAGGGGAGACAGATACGCAGTATTTT. Amino acids: CASSSGTGETDTQYF.

This clonotype showed up just a few times. The V gene is TRBV5-1, the J gene TRBJ2-7; no definite D call. The V end lost 3 bases, the J end lost 2 bases, and 6 bases lay between the germline ends. CDR3 size: 12 residues. In germline, CDR1 is SGHRS, CDR2 YFSETQ. CDR3 coding DNA: TGCGCCAGCAGCTCCCAGGCCTACGAGCAGTACTTC. This codes for CASSSQAYEQYF.

The chain combines TRBV7-2 with TRBJ2-2; D is perhaps TRBD1 (6 bases). Per germline, CDR1 SGHTA and CDR2 FQGNSA. Trimming removed 1 base from V and 6 bases from J, with 15 bases in between. This CDR3 is built from 16 residues. The CDR3 DNA sequence: TGTGCCAGCAGCTTAGACCCGACAGCAGGGGCCGGGGAGCTGTTTTTT. It translates to CASSLDPTAGAGELFF. Full variable domain (rest looked up from reference TRBV7-2 and TRBJ2-2): GAGVSQSPSNKVTEKGKDVELRCDPISGHTALYWYRQSLGQGLEFLIYFQGNSAPDKSGLPSDRFSAERTGGSVSTLTIQRTQQEDSAVYLCASSLDPTAGAGELFFGEGSRLTVL.

The gene calls are TRBV5-1 and TRBJ2-1; 11 nucleotides match TRBD2. The V and J ends lost 1 base and 9 bases, in that order; junction bases with no gene match: 6. CDR3 length: 15 residues. Germline V gives CDR1 SGHRS, CDR2 YFSETQ. CDR3 bases: TGCGCCAGCAGCTTGAAACTAGCGGGGGAAGGTGAGCAGTTCTTC. It is translated as CASSLKLAGEGEQFF.

In its sample, this clonotype was seen a few times. V usage is TRBV7-8 and J usage is TRBJ2-7; 8 nucleotides match TRBD1. V was clipped by 1 base and J by 2 bases; unmatched bases: 10. Germline values: CDR1 SGHVS, CDR2 FQNEAQ. The CDR3 has 17 residues. Written as DNA, the CDR3 is TGTGCCAGCAGCTTAGTAGTCGGTGGGACAGGAGCCTACGAGCAGTACTTC. Its translation is CASSLVVGGTGAYEQYF.

This clonotype was picked up a small number of times. V and J are TRBV27 and TRBJ2-2; the D gene is possibly TRBD1 (5 bases). V was pared by 2 bases and J by 5 bases, with 6 bases between. Germline V lookup: CDR1 MNHEY, CDR2 SMNVEV (reference sequence). The CDR3 consists of 13 residues. DNA of the CDR3: TGTGCCAGCAGTTTACGACAGACCGGGGAGCTGTTTTTT. Protein sequence: CASSLRQTGELFF.

This CDR3 is CASSQTPHRGNQPQHF. CDR3 sequence (DNA): TGCGCCAGCAGCCAAACCCCGCACAGGGGGAATCAGCCCCAGCATTTT. V usage is TRBV4-1 and J usage is TRBJ1-5; 8 bases fit TRBD1. Germline V lookup: CDR1 MGHRA, CDR2 YSYEKL. CDR3 length: 16 residues. With V trimmed by 2 bases and J by 4 bases, 7 bases remained unmatched.

This clonotype was detected only a few times. The chain uses TRBV5-6 and TRBJ2-1; a possible D gene is TRBD1 (6 bases). The V end was cut by 3 bases, the J end by 6 bases, with 10 bases between. The germline V gene encodes CDR1 SGHDT and CDR2 YYEEEE. The CDR3 is made up of 13 amino acids. CDR3 in DNA: TGTGCCAGCAGCTATGGACAGCCCAATGAGCAGTTCTTC. Protein product: CASSYGQPNEQFF. Based on the CDR3 plus reference TRBV5-6 and TRBJ2-1, the full variable domain is DAGVTQSPTHLIKTRGQQVTLRCSPKSGHDTVSWYQQALGQGPQFIFQYYEEEERQRGNFPDRFSGHQFPNYSSELNVNALLLGDSALYLCASSYGQPNEQFFGPGTRLTVL.

V gene TRBV12-3 or TRBV12-4 combines with J gene TRBJ1-3; no clear D gene. Trimming took off 3 bases at V and 7 bases at J, with 7 bases between the two ends. This CDR3 has 12 amino acids. The CDR3 nucleotides are TGTGCCAGCAGTTTTCGAGATAACACCATATATTTT. It encodes CASSFRDNTIYF.

J is TRBJ1-4 and V is TRBV5-1; 7 bases are shared with TRBD1. Germline values: CDR1 SGHRS, CDR2 YFSETQ. J gave up 0 bases and V 4 bases, and 6 bases lay outside the gene matches. The CDR3 length is 16 residues. In nucleotides, the CDR3 is TGCGCCAGCAGCGCCGGACAGGTTTCAACTAATGAAAAACTGTTTTTT. Translated: CASSAGQVSTNEKLFF.

The chain employs TRBV4-2 and TRBJ1-1; D possibly corresponds to TRBD1 (5 bases). This CDR3 has 18 amino acids. The germline V and J ends were trimmed by 0 bases and 2 bases, with 19 bases remaining between them. Germline CDR1 is LGHNA and CDR2 is YNFKEQ. CDR3 sequence: CASSQDGPRGGYNTEAFF. Written as DNA, the CDR3 is TGTGCCAGCAGCCAAGATGGCCCTCGGGGGGGTTACAACACTGAAGCTTTCTTT.

This clonotype has a handful of counts. The CDR3 DNA is TGTGCCAGCAGCCACCCTCGGCACCGGGGACCTCCAGGAGGGACTGAAGCTTTCTTT. It translates to CASSHPRHRGPPGGTEAFF. The V gene is TRBV4-2, the J gene TRBJ1-1, with D possibly TRBD1 on 5 matching bases. The CDR3 totals 19 residues. V gave up 3 bases and J gave up 5 bases, with 28 bases separating them. Per the germline V gene, CDR1 is LGHNA and CDR2 is YNFKEQ.